The 2 T cell receptor beta chains below come from one sample, sequenced in a study of T cells after yellow fever vaccination. From the 5' RACE reads, TCRdb called clonotypes with MiXCR, one entry per CDR3 protein. Of 200,000 to 250,000 distinct CDR3 sequences in the sample, 3.2% are singletons; the top ten hold less than 3.5%. The sample here was CD4+ T cells sorted from PBMCs, taken 10 days after the yellow fever booster vaccination. All receptors come from a man younger than 30 who received the YFV17D yellow fever vaccine.

Comments on this clonotype: One base away lies a much larger clone, so this may be a sequencing read error. The rearrangement links TRBV5-1 to TRBJ2-7, with D possibly TRBD1 on 6 matching bases. This CDR3 region has 16 residues. Germline V gene data show CDR1 as SGHRS and CDR2 as YFSETQ. CDR3 region: CASSSSAGTLSYEQHF. The CDR3 nucleotides are TGCGCCAGCAGCTCCTCGGCCGGGACACTCTCCTACGAGCAGCACTTC.

This clonotype was seen repeatedly, ten times or more. The chain is built from TRBV6-5 and TRBJ1-1; the D is unclear. The CDR3 totals 13 residues. Trimming removed 6 bases at V and 7 bases at J, with 15 bases between. The germline V gene encodes CDR1 MNHEY and CDR2 SVGAGI. CDR3 bases: TGTGCCAGCAGAGATCCGGACGAAGATGAAGCTTTCTTT. Amino acid sequence: CASRDPDEDEAFF.